The clone carrying this TCR beta chain appeared many times. These data are taken from a study of T cells in Graves' hyperthyroidism and ophthalmopathy. CDR3 length equals 16 residues. With V trimmed by 8 bases and J by 0 bases, 8 bases remained unmatched. CDR1 KGHSH and CDR2 LQKENI come from the germline V gene. What was amplified from RNA transcripts were TCR beta CDR3 regions. HTBI primers drove first-round RT-PCR of the TCR CDR3. TCRdb itself ran the multiplex PCR reads through MiXCR, one entry per CDR3 protein. This table has around 600,000 distinct CDR3 sequences, around a sixth appearing once. This TCR was sampled from a woman in her 30s with Graves' hyperthyroidism. Sequencing was carried out using blood. V is TRBV18 and J is TRBJ2-3; 10 bases match TRBD1. The CDR3, as DNA: TGTGCCAGCAGCCCCTCGGGACAGGGGAGCACAGATACGCAGTATTTT. Residues: CASSPSGQGSTDTQYF.